These T cell receptor beta chains were read from a single sample in a study of blood T cell repertoires in COVID-19. The data were produced by immunoSEQ multiplex PCR, yet TCRdb's version contains in-frame clones alone and is incomplete. The sample includes 20,000 to 30,000 clones, nearly 90% of them seen just once. What was sequenced was peripheral blood. These receptors all come from a human donor in a cohort sampled during active COVID-19. The CDR3 runs from the conserved cysteine through the conserved F or W. D genes are given only for firm matches. Clone size, where shown, is once, few, many, or a class for clones that have expanded.

V,size,D,J,DNA,CDR3
TRBV6-2/TRBV6-3,medium-sized,.,TRBJ2-7,TGTGCCAGCAGTCTCACTAGTTGGGAGCAGTACTTC,CASSLTSWEQYF
TRBV7-6,.,TRBD2,TRBJ2-7,TGTGCCAGCAGCTTCCCCCCCCCGGGAGGACCGGGGCAGTACTTC,CASSFPPPGGPGQYF
TRBV7-2,.,.,TRBJ1-1,TGTGCCAGCACTCTTGGGGGGATAACCTCTGAAGCTTTCTTT,CASTLGGITSEAFF
TRBV13,once,TRBD2,TRBJ2-7,TGTGCCAGCAGCTTAGGCCTACAGGCGGGGGGGAACTACGAGCAGTACTTC,CASSLGLQAGGNYEQYF
TRBV5-1,.,TRBD2,TRBJ2-7,TGCGCCAGCAGCTTGGATGTGGGGAGGGGATACGAGCAGTACTTC,CASSLDVGRGYEQYF
TRBV9,few,TRBD1,TRBJ2-2,TGTGCCAGCAGCGTAGGTGCCGTCGGACAGGGCCGCGCCGGGGAGCTGTTTTTT,CASSVGAVGQGRAGELFF
TRBV18,.,TRBD1,TRBJ1-1,TGTGCCAGCTCACGGGACAGTGAGGGGATTGCCACTGAAGCTTTCTTT,CASSRDSEGIATEAFF
TRBV7-2,.,TRBD2,TRBJ2-1,TGTGCCAGCAGCTATACCGGGACTAGACCCGCCGATGAGCAGTTCTTC,CASSYTGTRPADEQFF
TRBV6-7,.,TRBD1,TRBJ2-1,TGTGCCAGCAGTTACTCGAAATACGACGTCAGGGGGAATGAGCAGTTCTTC,CASSYSKYDVRGNEQFF
TRBV6-5,.,.,TRBJ1-1,TGTGCCAGCAGGGGGAGGAGTGAAGCTTTCTTT,CASRGRSEAFF
TRBV4-3,.,.,TRBJ1-2,TGCGCCAGCAGGATGACGGAGAGAGACTATGGCTACACCTTC,CASRMTERDYGYTF
TRBV2,.,TRBD1,TRBJ1-5,TGTGCCAGCAGTGCGGGACAGATAAATCAGCCCCAGCATTTT,CASSAGQINQPQHF
TRBV18,.,.,TRBJ1-1,TGTGCCAGCTCCATTACACCCATTCAAGGCGGCCACACTGAAGCTTTCTTT,CASSITPIQGGHTEAFF
TRBV5-1,.,TRBD1,TRBJ1-1,TGCGCCAGCAGCTCGACAGGGGAAGGCACTGAAGCTTTCTTT,CASSSTGEGTEAFF
TRBV7-2,.,TRBD2,TRBJ2-1,TGTGCCAGCAGCTTGGCTCGGACTAGCCAACGACGGGAGCAGTTCTTC,CASSLARTSQRREQFF
TRBV10-3,.,TRBD1,TRBJ2-7,TGTGCCATCAGTGAAGGGGGCGGCCTAGCCGGCGAGCAGTACTTC,CAISEGGGLAGEQYF